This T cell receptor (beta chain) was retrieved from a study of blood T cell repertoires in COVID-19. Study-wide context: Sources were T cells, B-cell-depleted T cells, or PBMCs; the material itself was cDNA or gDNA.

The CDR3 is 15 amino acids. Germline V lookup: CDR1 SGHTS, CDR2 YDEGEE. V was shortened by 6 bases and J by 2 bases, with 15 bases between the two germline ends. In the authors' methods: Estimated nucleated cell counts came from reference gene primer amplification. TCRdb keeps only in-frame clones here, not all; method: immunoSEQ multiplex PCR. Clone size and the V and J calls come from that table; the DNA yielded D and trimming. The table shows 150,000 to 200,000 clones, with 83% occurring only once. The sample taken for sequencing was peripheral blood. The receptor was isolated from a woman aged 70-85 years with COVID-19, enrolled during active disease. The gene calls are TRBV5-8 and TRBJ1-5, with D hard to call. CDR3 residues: CASTLRTTGNQPQHF. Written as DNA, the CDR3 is TGTGCCAGCACCCTGAGGACTACGGGCAATCAGCCCCAGCATTTT.